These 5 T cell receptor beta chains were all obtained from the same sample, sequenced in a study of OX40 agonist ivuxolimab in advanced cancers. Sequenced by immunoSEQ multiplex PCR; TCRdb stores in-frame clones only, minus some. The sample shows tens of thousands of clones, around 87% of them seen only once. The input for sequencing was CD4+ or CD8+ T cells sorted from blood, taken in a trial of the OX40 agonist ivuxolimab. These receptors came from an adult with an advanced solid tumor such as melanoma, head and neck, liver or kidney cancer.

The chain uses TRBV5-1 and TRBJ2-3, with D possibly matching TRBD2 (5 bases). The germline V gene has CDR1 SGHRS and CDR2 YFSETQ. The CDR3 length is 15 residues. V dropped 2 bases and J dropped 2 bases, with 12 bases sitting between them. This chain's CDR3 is CASSFGGQTTDTQYF. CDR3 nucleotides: TGCGCCAGCAGCTTCGGAGGCCAGACCACAGATACGCAGTATTTT.

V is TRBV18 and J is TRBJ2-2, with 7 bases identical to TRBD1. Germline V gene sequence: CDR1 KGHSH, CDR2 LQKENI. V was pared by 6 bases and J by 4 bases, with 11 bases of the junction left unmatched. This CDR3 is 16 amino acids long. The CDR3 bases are TGTGCCAGCTCGCCGCTGAGGGGGCGAAGCACCGGGGAGCTGTTTTTT. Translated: CASSPLRGRSTGELFF.

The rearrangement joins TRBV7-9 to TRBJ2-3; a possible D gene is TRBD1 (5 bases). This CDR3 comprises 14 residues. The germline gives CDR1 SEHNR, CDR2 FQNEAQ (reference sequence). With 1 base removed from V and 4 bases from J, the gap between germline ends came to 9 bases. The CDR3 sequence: CASSLVQGADTQYF. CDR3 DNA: TGTGCCAGCAGCTTAGTTCAGGGTGCAGATACGCAGTATTTT.

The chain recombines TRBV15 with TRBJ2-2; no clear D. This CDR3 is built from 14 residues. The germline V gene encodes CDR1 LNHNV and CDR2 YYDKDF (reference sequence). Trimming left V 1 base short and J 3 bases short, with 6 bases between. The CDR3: CATSRVEYTGELFF. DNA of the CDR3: TGTGCCACCAGCAGAGTTGAATACACCGGGGAGCTGTTTTTT.

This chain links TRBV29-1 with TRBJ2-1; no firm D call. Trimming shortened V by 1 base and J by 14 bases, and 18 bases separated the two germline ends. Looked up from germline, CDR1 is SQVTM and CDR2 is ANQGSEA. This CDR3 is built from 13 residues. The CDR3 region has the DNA TGCAGCGTTGAAGGTGCTAGTTCAGTACGGGAGTTCTTC. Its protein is CSVEGASSVREFF.